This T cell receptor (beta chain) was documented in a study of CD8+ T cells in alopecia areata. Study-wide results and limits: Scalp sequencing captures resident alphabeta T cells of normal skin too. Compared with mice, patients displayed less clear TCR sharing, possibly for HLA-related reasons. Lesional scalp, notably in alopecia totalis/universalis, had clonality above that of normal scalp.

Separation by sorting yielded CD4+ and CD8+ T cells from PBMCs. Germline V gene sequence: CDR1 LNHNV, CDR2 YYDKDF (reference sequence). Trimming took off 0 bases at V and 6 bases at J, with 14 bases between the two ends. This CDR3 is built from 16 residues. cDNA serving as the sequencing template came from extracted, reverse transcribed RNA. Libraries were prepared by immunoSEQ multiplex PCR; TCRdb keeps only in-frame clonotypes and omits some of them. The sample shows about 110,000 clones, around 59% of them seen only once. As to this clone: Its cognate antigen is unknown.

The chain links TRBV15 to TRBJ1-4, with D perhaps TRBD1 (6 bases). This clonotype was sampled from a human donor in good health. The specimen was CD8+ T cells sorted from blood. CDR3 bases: TGTGCCACCAGCAGAGATCGGGAGGGGGGAGATGAAAAACTGTTTTTT. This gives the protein CATSRDREGGDEKLFF.